The sequence of this TCR beta chain was determined in a study of identical twins. General study results and limits: Model-predicted out-of-frame TCR alpha sharing fell below observed values in monozygotic twins. The study found weaker excess twin sharing in beta out-of-frame sequences.

This clonotype was seen only a few times. Its antigen is not known. Unique molecular identifiers were present on cDNA, and template switching added a universal primer site. Each CDR3 protein gets one entry after TCRdb re-called the 5' RACE reads with MiXCR. Counted here are approximately 240,000 distinct CDR3 sequences, over 12% occurring once; the ten biggest clones make up 8.5% to 10%. Germline V CDR1 and CDR2: DFQATT, SNEGSKA (reference sequence). V lost 5 bases to trimming and J lost 6 bases; unmatched junction nucleotides: 10. The CDR3 covers 15 residues. This TCR came from a young woman in good health. The gene calls are TRBV20-1 and TRBJ2-3; TRBD2 aligns across 11 bases. The specimen sequenced was memory (CD45RO+) T cells sorted from blood. The CDR3 is CSAPTSGARGDTQYF. CDR3 nucleotide sequence: TGCAGTGCTCCGACTAGCGGGGCCCGGGGGGATACGCAGTATTTT.